The clone carrying this T cell receptor beta chain has a handful of counts. These data are taken from a study of shared clonotypes between healthy human individuals. Clones were sequenced by immunoSEQ multiplex PCR, and TCRdb holds only the in-frame ones, with some missing. This table holds roughly 500,000 clones, 65% to 85% found once. The CDR3 loop spans 18 amino acids. V was pared by 0 bases and J by 0 bases, with 8 bases of the junction left unmatched. The germline gives CDR1 LGHNA, CDR2 YSLEER. The sequenced sample consisted of PBMCs. This chain links TRBV4-3 with TRBJ1-5; 7 nucleotides agree with TRBD1. This receptor was identified in a woman aged 40-49 years in good health. Some clones in this sample may be carry-over from other donors' samples. The CDR3 DNA reads as TGCGCCAGCAGCCAAGATCCCCGTGGGACAGCTAGCAATCAGCCCCAGCATTTT. It is translated as CASSQDPRGTASNQPQHF.